The source of this T cell receptor (beta chain) is a study of vaccination and CD4 T cells after COVID-19. The overall study: Convalescent donors: six male, four female; seven Caucasian, two Asian, one multiracial, two Hispanic.

This CDR3 has 12 residues. Germline CDR1 reads MNHEY; CDR2 reads SMNVEV (reference sequence). Trimming took 7 bases from V and 5 from J, leaving 10 bases between them. Sequencing of the DNA from cultured CD4+ T cells was carried out with the Oncomine TCR Beta short-read assay. TCRdb analysed the PCR reads with MiXCR anew, one entry per CDR3 protein. The sample yields around 20,000 distinct CDR3 sequences, around half seen once. Treatment reported: roughly ten-day PBMC culture with coronavirus spike peptide pools or control peptides (ViraFEST assay). Comments on this clonotype: Its antigen remains unidentified.

The receptor's source is a human donor who had recovered from COVID-19. The specimen sequenced was CD4+ T cells from blood, cultured in vitro. The chain couples TRBV27 to TRBJ2-3; D ambiguous. The CDR3 DNA is TGTGCCAGCAACTCACTCGGAGATACGCAGTATTTT. Its protein is CASNSLGDTQYF.